The 3 T cell receptor beta chains in this list originate from one sample, sequenced in a study of T-cell reconstitution after alpha-beta-depleted transplantation in children. Preparation of the TCRbeta library involved a method that used unique molecular identifiers. TCRdb ran MiXCR on the PCR reads and lists one entry per CDR3 protein. The data contain 300,000 to 400,000 distinct CDR3 sequences, 15% to 20% of them seen just once; the ten biggest clones take up approximately 38%. Sequences were derived from PBMCs, mostly from graft donor cells, sampled 360 days after TCRalphabeta/CD19-depleted stem cell transplant. These receptors were taken from a male patient under 10 years old who had a stem cell transplant for acute lymphoblastic leukemia, so the T cells may come from the graft donor.

CDR3 amino acids: CASSQQTRTYNEQFF. CDR3 sequence (DNA): TGTGCCAGCTCACAGCAAACTCGTACCTACAATGAGCAGTTCTTC. This chain connects TRBV18 to TRBJ2-1, with D hard to call. This CDR3 spans 15 amino acids. Germline values: CDR1 KGHSH, CDR2 LQKENI. V was shortened by 4 bases and J by 2 bases, with 12 bases between the two germline ends.

In its sample, this clonotype was seen a few times. The chain uses TRBV14 and TRBJ2-3, with 9 bases that match TRBD2. J gave up 6 bases and V 4 bases, and 8 bases lay outside the gene matches. Germline CDR1 reads SGHDN; CDR2 reads FVKESK. The CDR3 runs to 15 residues. CDR3 in amino acids: CASSRPSGRRDTQYF. CDR3 DNA sequence: TGTGCCAGCAGCCGGCCAAGCGGGAGGAGGGATACGCAGTATTTT. Looking up the rest from reference TRBV14 and TRBJ2-3 gives the full variable domain: EAGVTQFPSHSVIEKGQTVTLRCDPISGHDNLYWYRRVMGKEIKFLLHFVKESKQDESGMPNNRFLAERTGGTYSTLKVQPAELEDSGVYFCASSRPSGRRDTQYFGPGTRLTVL.

In DNA, the CDR3 is TGCGCCACCTCCTGGGGACAGGGCTACAATGAGCAGTTCTTC. Translating it yields CATSWGQGYNEQFF. The gene calls are TRBV5-1 and TRBJ2-1; 9 positions agree with TRBD1. This CDR3 has 14 residues. Germline CDR1 is SGHRS and CDR2 is YFSETQ. Trimming removed 9 bases from V and 3 bases from J; junction bases left unmatched: 7.